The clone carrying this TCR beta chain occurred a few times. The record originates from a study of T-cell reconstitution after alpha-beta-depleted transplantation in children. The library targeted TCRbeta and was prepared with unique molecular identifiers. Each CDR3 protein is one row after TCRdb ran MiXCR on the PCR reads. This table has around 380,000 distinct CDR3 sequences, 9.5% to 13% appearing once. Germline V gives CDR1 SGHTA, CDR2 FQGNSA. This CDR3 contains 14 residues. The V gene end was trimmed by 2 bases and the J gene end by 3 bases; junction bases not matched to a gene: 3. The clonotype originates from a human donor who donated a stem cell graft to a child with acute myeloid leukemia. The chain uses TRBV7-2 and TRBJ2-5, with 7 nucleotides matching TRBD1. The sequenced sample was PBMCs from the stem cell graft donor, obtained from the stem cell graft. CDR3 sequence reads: CASSLPGTEETQYF. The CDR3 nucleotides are TGTGCCAGCAGCTTACCTGGGACAGAAGAGACCCAGTACTTC.